The present T cell receptor (beta chain) was sequenced within a study of OX40 agonist ivuxolimab in advanced cancers. Here immunoSEQ multiplex PCR was the method, and the copy in TCRdb shows in-frame clones only, minus some. The profile shows over 55,000 clones, 84% of them singletons. V lost 9 bases to trimming and J lost 1 base, with 9 bases between them. The CDR3 runs to 12 residues. The TCR originated in an adult with an advanced solid tumor such as melanoma, head and neck, liver or kidney cancer. Here the sequenced sample was CD4+ or CD8+ T cells sorted from blood, taken in a trial of the OX40 agonist ivuxolimab. The chain recombines TRBV23-1 with TRBJ1-2, with D unclear. TRBV23-1 is placed among ORFs of uncertain function. CDR3 in DNA: TGCGCCAGGCTTGGGCATAACTATGGCTACACCTTC. Translating it yields CARLGHNYGYTF.